This T cell receptor beta chain emerged from a study of T cell changes during pregnancy in multiple sclerosis. TCRdb's copy holds only in-frame clones and misses some; the assay was immunoSEQ multiplex PCR. The sample has under 70,000 clones; around 91% are singletons. This CDR3 spans 14 amino acids. This sample comprised peripheral blood, obtained after pregnancy. This clonotype originated in a female donor in good health, enrolled as a control in a pregnancy study. V is TRBV21-1 and J is TRBJ2-7; the tabulated D call, TRBD2, remains unverified against the DNA. TRBV21-1 has pseudogene status. The CDR3 reads CASSKPGHGWEQYF. The CDR3 coding sequence is TGTGCCAGCAGCAAACCGGGTCATGGATGGGAGCAGTACTTC.